The present T cell receptor beta chain was sequenced within a study of blood T cell repertoires in COVID-19. For the study at large: PBMCs, B-cell-depleted T cells, or T cells were the source of the cDNA or gDNA that made up the material.

Trimming took 4 bases from V and 0 from J, leaving 19 bases between them. Germline V gives CDR1 SGHVS, CDR2 FQNEAQ. The CDR3 spans 18 residues. The table came from immunoSEQ multiplex PCR; TCRdb's copy has only in-frame clones and leaves some out. The repertoire holds approximately 330,000 clones, with 88% as singletons. This sequence was found in a woman aged 50 to 60 with active or convalescent COVID-19. This chain links TRBV7-8 with TRBJ1-5; D gene unclear. Input material: peripheral blood. In DNA form, the CDR3 reads TGTGCCAGCAGCTCCGCCGGGGAAGCCGACTATAGCAATCAGCCCCAGCATTTT. It yields the protein CASSSAGEADYSNQPQHF.